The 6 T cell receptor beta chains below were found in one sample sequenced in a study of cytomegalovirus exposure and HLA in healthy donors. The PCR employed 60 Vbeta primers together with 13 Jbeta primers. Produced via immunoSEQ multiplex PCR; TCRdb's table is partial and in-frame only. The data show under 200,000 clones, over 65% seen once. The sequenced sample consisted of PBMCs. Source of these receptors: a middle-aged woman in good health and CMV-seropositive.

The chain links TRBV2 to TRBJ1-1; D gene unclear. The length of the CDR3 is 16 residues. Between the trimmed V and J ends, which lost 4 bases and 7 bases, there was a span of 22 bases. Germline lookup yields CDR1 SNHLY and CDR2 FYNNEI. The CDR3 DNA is TGTGCCAGCAGTGTTCGCGGGCCCGAAGGTAGCCGTGAAGCTTTCTTT. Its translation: CASSVRGPEGSREAFF.

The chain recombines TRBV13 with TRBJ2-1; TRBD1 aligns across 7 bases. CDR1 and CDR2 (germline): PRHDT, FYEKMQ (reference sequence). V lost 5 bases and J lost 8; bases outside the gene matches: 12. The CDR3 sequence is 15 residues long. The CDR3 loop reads CASSAGGEKRDEQFF. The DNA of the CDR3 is TGTGCCAGCAGCGCAGGGGGAGAAAAACGCGATGAGCAGTTCTTC.

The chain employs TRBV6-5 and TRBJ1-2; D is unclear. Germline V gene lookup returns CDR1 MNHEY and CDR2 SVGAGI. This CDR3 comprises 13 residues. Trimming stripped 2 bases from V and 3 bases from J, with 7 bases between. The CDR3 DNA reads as TGTGCCAGCAGTTACGGTACAGACTATGGCTACACCTTC. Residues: CASSYGTDYGYTF.

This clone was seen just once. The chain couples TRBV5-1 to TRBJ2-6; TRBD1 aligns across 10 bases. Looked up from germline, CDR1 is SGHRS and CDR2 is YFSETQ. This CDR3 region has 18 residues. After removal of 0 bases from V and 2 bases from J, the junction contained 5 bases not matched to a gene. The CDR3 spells CASSLAPGTGAGANVLTF. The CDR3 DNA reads TGCGCCAGCAGCTTGGCCCCCGGGACAGGGGCTGGGGCCAACGTCCTGACTTTC.

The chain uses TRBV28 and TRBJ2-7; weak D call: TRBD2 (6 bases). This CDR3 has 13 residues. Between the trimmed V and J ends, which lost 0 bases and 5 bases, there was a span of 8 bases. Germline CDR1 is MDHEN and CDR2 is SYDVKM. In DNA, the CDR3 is TGTGCCAGCAGTTTATGGGGGGGAAACGAGCAGTACTTC. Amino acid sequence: CASSLWGGNEQYF.

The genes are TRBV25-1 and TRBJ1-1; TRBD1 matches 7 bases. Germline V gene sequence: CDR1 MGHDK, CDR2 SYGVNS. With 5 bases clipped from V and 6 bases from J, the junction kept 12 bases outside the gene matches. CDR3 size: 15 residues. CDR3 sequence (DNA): TGTGCCAGCAGTCCCCGGGACAGATTTTTCGCTGAAGCTTTCTTT. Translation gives CASSPRDRFFAEAFF.